This T cell receptor beta chain appears in the sequencing data of a study of STAT5B mutations in CD4+ large granular lymphocyte leukemia. Study details: The CDR3 'QG' motif was associated with a particular HLA allele among healthy donors. Study-wide findings and caveats: 8/27 top patient clones versus 2/35 control clones were TRBV06-family.

With respect to this clone: Its antigen is as yet unknown.

This was a survey-level run. In the study's own analysis: A productive frequency of 2.59 x 10-5 was the lowest detectable. The data were produced by immunoSEQ multiplex PCR, yet TCRdb's version contains in-frame clones alone and is incomplete. V, J and clone size are those of that table, while D and trimming were read from the DNA. Here the sample spans around 33,000 clones, roughly 76% being singletons. V was pared by 2 bases and J by 6 bases, with 1 base of the junction left unmatched. This CDR3 spans 13 amino acids. The germline gives CDR1 SGHNT, CDR2 YYREEE (reference sequence). The chain joins TRBV5-4 to TRBJ2-1; 8 bases agree with TRBD1. Sequencing was carried out using CD4+ T cells from blood buffy coats. This sequence was found in a human donor in good health. CDR3 protein: CASSFDRGNEQFF. CDR3 coding DNA: TGTGCCAGCAGCTTTGACAGGGGCAATGAGCAGTTCTTC.